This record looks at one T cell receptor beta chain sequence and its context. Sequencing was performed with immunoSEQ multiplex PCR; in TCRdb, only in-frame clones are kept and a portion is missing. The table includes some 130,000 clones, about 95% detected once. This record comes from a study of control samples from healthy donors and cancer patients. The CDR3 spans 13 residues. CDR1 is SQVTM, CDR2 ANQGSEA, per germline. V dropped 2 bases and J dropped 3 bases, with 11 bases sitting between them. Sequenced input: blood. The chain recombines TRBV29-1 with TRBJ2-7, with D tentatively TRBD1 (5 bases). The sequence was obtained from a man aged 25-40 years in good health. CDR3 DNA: TGCAGCGTTGAATGGGGCAGCCGCTACGAGCAGTACTTC. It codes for CSVEWGSRYEQYF.